This TCR beta chain is drawn from a study of regulatory T cells in long-lasting Graves disease. Time point defined: newly diagnosed GD, antithyroid drugs for less than 3 months. With RNA extracted from PBMCs as input, the TCR library was made. The CDR3 loop spans 16 amino acids. Germline V CDR1 and CDR2: SEHNR, FQNEAQ (reference sequence). V was shortened by 5 bases and J by 3 bases, with 20 bases between the two germline ends. Assembly of TCR beta libraries relied on iRepertoire HTBI primers together with Arm-PCR of CDR3 regions. TCRdb independently ran MiXCR on the multiplex PCR reads; one entry per CDR3 protein. The profile shows around 480,000 distinct CDR3 sequences, 16% of them singletons. These sequences were also reported in another study, on T cells in Graves' hyperthyroidism and ophthalmopathy. In that study: Graves' hyperthyroidism was deemed stable absent ophthalmopathy progression within 18 months.

The sample here was peripheral blood mononuclear cells (PBMCs), taken at new diagnosis, from a patient treated with antithyroid drugs. The J gene is TRBJ2-7, the V gene TRBV7-9; the D call may be TRBD1 or TRBD2 (5 bases each). This TCR derives from a woman aged 40 to 65 with Graves disease. CDR3 DNA: TGTGCCAGCAGCCTTACCTTCGGGACGGCAATCTACGAGCAGTACTTC. Its protein is CASSLTFGTAIYEQYF.